These 22 T cell receptor beta chains originate from one sample sequenced in a study of T-cell memory formation after mild COVID-19. TCRdb reprocessed the 5' RACE reads via MiXCR and lists one record per CDR3 protein. The profile covers hundreds of thousands of distinct CDR3 sequences, with roughly 17% appearing a single time and approximately 3.4% taken by the ten largest. Sequencing was carried out using PBMCs or a T cell subset sorted from them (not recorded which). These receptor sequences come from a man aged 18 to 30 who had mild COVID-19 (a few samples of this study predate the infection). Cell type and time point are not known.

A few counts support this clonotype. This chain links TRBV3-1 with TRBJ1-2; D unclear. In germline, CDR1 is LGHDT, CDR2 YNNKEL (reference sequence). The V and J ends lost 2 bases and 2 bases respectively, with 3 bases between them. This CDR3 spans 12 amino acids. CDR3 nucleotide sequence: TGTGCCAGCAGCCAAACGAACTATGGCTACACCTTC. Its protein product is CASSQTNYGYTF.

The chain recombines TRBV7-9 with TRBJ1-2, with 9 bases aligning to TRBD1. The V and J ends lost 5 bases and 5 bases, in that order; junction bases with no gene match: 6. CDR3 length: 14 residues. Germline CDR1 is SEHNR and CDR2 is FQNEAQ (reference sequence). The CDR3 spells CASSQGTGWYGYTF. In DNA form, the CDR3 reads TGTGCCAGCAGCCAAGGGACAGGGTGGTATGGCTACACCTTC.

The table lists this clonotype with many counts. The V gene is TRBV7-2, the J gene TRBJ2-3; the match to TRBD2 covers 7 bases. The CDR3 has 14 amino acids. Germline V lookup: CDR1 SGHTA, CDR2 FQGNSA. With 4 bases clipped from V and 7 bases from J, the junction kept 8 bases outside the gene matches. CDR3 in amino acids: CASSSVRGGYTQYF. The CDR3 DNA sequence: TGTGCCAGCAGCTCCGTAAGGGGAGGGTATACGCAGTATTTT.

The rearrangement links TRBV2 to TRBJ1-1; D is unclear. The CDR3 covers 11 residues. Germline lookup yields CDR1 SNHLY and CDR2 FYNNEI. The V end lost 6 bases, the J end lost 7 bases, and 9 bases lay between the germline ends. CDR3 sequence: CASRNTDEAFF. Written as DNA, the CDR3 is TGTGCCAGCAGAAACACGGATGAAGCTTTCTTT.

At least ten counts were recorded for this clonotype. The rearrangement uses TRBV7-2 and TRBJ2-5; a weak D match, TRBD1 (5 bases). Germline V lookup: CDR1 SGHTA, CDR2 FQGNSA. Trimming took off 5 bases at V and 3 bases at J, with 10 bases between the two ends. The CDR3 totals 13 residues. This chain's CDR3 is CASSKDSEETQYF. CDR3 nucleotides: TGTGCCAGCAGCAAAGACAGCGAAGAGACCCAGTACTTC.

CDR3 DNA: TGCGCCAGCAGCTTCAGGACTAGCGGGGGGCCCCAAGAGACCCAGTACTTC. Protein sequence: CASSFRTSGGPQETQYF. The chain recombines TRBV5-1 with TRBJ2-5, with 14 positions matching TRBD2. Germline V gene lookup returns CDR1 SGHRS and CDR2 YFSETQ. After removal of 2 bases from V and 1 base from J, the junction contained 4 bases not matched to a gene. The CDR3 is 17 amino acids.

As concerns this clonotype: This clone may be a read error of a much larger clone one base away. This sequence joins TRBV20-1 and TRBJ1-4; 9 nucleotides line up with TRBD1. J was trimmed by 7 bases and V by 5 bases; bases with no gene match: 2. The germline CDR1 and CDR2 sequences are DFQATT and SNEGSKA (reference sequence). The CDR3 consists of 12 residues. In DNA, the CDR3 is TGCAGTGCTCGACAGGGGGGTGAAAAACTGTTTTTT. Protein: CSARQGGEKLFF.

The sample holds a few counts of this clonotype. CDR3 bases: TGTGCCAGCAGCGAGCTAGCGGGGGGGAAGCATACGCAGTATTTT. Residues: CASSELAGGKHTQYF. This chain uses TRBV9 with TRBJ2-3; 12 bases match TRBD2. Per germline, CDR1 SGDLS and CDR2 YYNGEE. The CDR3 runs to 15 residues. V was clipped by 3 bases and J by 7 bases; unmatched bases: 6. The full variable domain, its missing parts supplied by reference TRBV9 and TRBJ2-3, is DSGVTQTPKHLITATGQRVTLRCSPRSGDLSVYWYQQSLDQGLQFLIQYYNGEERAKGNILERFSAQQFPDLHSELNLSSLELGDSALYFCASSELAGGKHTQYFGPGTRLTVL.

The chain has TRBV28 and TRBJ1-6; 7 nucleotides line up with TRBD1. CDR1 MDHEN and CDR2 SYDVKM come from the germline V gene. V dropped 5 bases and J dropped 10; count of bases not matched to a gene: 8. The CDR3 covers 14 residues. The chain's CDR3 is CASSPTGSGSPLHF. The DNA of the CDR3 is TGTGCCAGCAGTCCGACAGGGTCAGGGTCACCCCTCCACTTT.

The V gene is TRBV7-2, the J gene TRBJ2-5; D is unclear. The CDR3 is 14 amino acids. V was shortened by 3 bases and J by 7 bases, with 15 bases between the two germline ends. The germline V gene encodes CDR1 SGHTA and CDR2 FQGNSA. The CDR3 here is CASSFPNLGVTQYF. The CDR3, as DNA: TGTGCCAGCAGCTTTCCGAATCTAGGCGTGACCCAGTACTTC.

In this sample, this clonotype turned up many times. The V gene is TRBV7-2, the J gene TRBJ1-6; TRBD1 might be the D (5 bases). Between the trimmed V and J ends, which lost 6 bases and 5 bases, there was a span of 14 bases. The CDR3 extends over 15 amino acids. Germline values: CDR1 SGHTA, CDR2 FQGNSA. The CDR3 sequence: CASSRGGTDNSPLHF. The CDR3 nucleotides read TGTGCCAGCAGTCGGGGCGGCACGGATAATTCACCCCTCCACTTT.

This clonotype was seen only a few times. The J gene is TRBJ2-2, the V gene TRBV5-5; D gene unclear. Germline V gene sequence: CDR1 SGHKS, CDR2 YYEKEE (reference sequence). The ends were cut back, 5 bases at V and 1 base at J, with 9 bases in the middle. CDR3 length equals 14 residues. The CDR3 spells CASSYDGNTGELFF. The CDR3 DNA sequence: TGTGCCAGCAGTTACGACGGGAACACCGGGGAGCTGTTTTTT.

This clonotype was seen more than once but under ten times. V and J are TRBV29-1 and TRBJ2-5, with 9 bases that match TRBD2. The CDR3 loop spans 17 amino acids. After removal of 4 bases from V and 4 bases from J, the junction contained 16 bases not matched to a gene. Germline V lookup: CDR1 SQVTM, CDR2 ANQGSEA. The CDR3: CSVAQDGLAGARETQYF. The CDR3 coding sequence is TGCAGCGTTGCTCAAGATGGATTAGCGGGGGCAAGAGAGACCCAGTACTTC.

J is TRBJ2-4 and V is TRBV11-2; D is perhaps TRBD1 (7 bases). CDR1 and CDR2 (germline): SGHAT, FQNNGV. Trimming left V 5 bases short and J 1 base short, with 24 bases between. The CDR3 is 19 amino acids. For the CDR3, the DNA is TGTGCCAGCAGCCCCCGCCCCCCCAGGGGGGAATTGGCCAAAAACATTCAGTACTTC. Translating it yields CASSPRPPRGELAKNIQYF. The complete variable domain, with remaining parts taken from reference TRBV11-2 and TRBJ2-4, reads EAGVAQSPRYKIIEKRQSVAFWCNPISGHATLYWYQQILGQGPKLLIQFQNNGVVDDSQLPKDRFSAERLKGVDSTLKIQPAKLEDSAVYLCASSPRPPRGELAKNIQYFGAGTRLSVL.

Many counts were recorded for this clonotype. The chain joins TRBV6-6 to TRBJ1-6; D is ambiguous. Germline V gives CDR1 MNHNY, CDR2 SVGAGI (reference sequence). Trimming shortened V by 8 bases and J by 9 bases, and 11 bases separated the two germline ends. This CDR3 region has 12 residues. CDR3 sequence (DNA): TGTGCCAGCGGCCAGGATAGTTCACCCCTCCACTTT. Translation gives CASGQDSSPLHF.

This chain uses TRBV2 with TRBJ2-2; 8 bases match TRBD2. This CDR3 is built from 15 residues. CDR1 SNHLY and CDR2 FYNNEI come from the germline V gene. The trim removed 8 bases at V and 5 bases at J, leaving 10 bases unmatched. The CDR3 loop reads CASGSYGGGTGELFF. Written as DNA, the CDR3 is TGTGCCAGCGGCTCATACGGGGGGGGTACCGGGGAGCTGTTTTTT.

V gene TRBV28 combines with J gene TRBJ1-1; D uncertain. With 0 bases removed from V and 10 bases from J, the gap between germline ends came to 9 bases. Germline V gene data show CDR1 as MDHEN and CDR2 as SYDVKM. The CDR3 has 12 amino acids. CDR3 bases: TGTGCCAGCAGTTTATGGCTAGTTGGAGCTTTCTTT. Translated: CASSLWLVGAFF.

This clonotype appeared a few times. The CDR3 DNA reads TGCAGTGCTCAAACAGGGCCGAGGGCAGATACGCAGTATTTT. This codes for CSAQTGPRADTQYF. The gene calls are TRBV20-1 and TRBJ2-3, with D perhaps TRBD1 (6 bases). The germline gives CDR1 DFQATT, CDR2 SNEGSKA (reference sequence). The CDR3 sequence is 14 residues long. V lost 5 bases and J 4 bases, leaving 16 bases between the germline ends.

The rearrangement links TRBV18 to TRBJ1-1; TRBD1 agrees at 8 bases. Trimming cost V 5 bases and J 5 bases; bases outside gene matches: 4. Looked up from germline, CDR1 is KGHSH and CDR2 is LQKENI. This CDR3 has 13 amino acids. CDR3 residues: CASSDRGETEAFF. In DNA form, the CDR3 reads TGTGCCAGCTCAGACAGGGGCGAGACTGAAGCTTTCTTT.

There are a few counts of this clonotype. The rearrangement uses TRBV9 and TRBJ2-5, with 8 positions matching TRBD1. The germline V gene encodes CDR1 SGDLS and CDR2 YYNGEE. The V and J ends lost 0 bases and 9 bases, in that order; junction bases with no gene match: 13. The CDR3 consists of 16 residues. The CDR3: CASSVEGQGSFWAQYF. CDR3 in DNA: TGTGCCAGCAGCGTAGAAGGACAGGGAAGTTTTTGGGCCCAGTACTTC.

This clonotype was observed a few times. This rearrangement joins TRBV6-5 to TRBJ2-5, with 8 positions matching TRBD1. J gave up 7 bases and V 6 bases, and 7 bases lay outside the gene matches. This CDR3 has 13 residues. From germline, CDR1 is MNHEY and CDR2 SVGAGI. The CDR3, as DNA: TGTGCCAGCAGCCAGGGGGCGATGGGGACCCAGTACTTC. Protein sequence: CASSQGAMGTQYF.

This clonotype was picked up a small number of times. The V gene is TRBV3-1, the J gene TRBJ1-6, with D possibly matching TRBD1 (5 bases). Germline values: CDR1 LGHDT, CDR2 YNNKEL (reference sequence). Trimming left V 4 bases short and J 3 bases short, with 13 bases between. This CDR3 is built from 16 residues. The CDR3 is CASSRGNGHYNSPLHF. The CDR3 DNA reads TGTGCCAGCAGCCGAGGGAACGGACACTATAATTCACCCCTCCACTTT.